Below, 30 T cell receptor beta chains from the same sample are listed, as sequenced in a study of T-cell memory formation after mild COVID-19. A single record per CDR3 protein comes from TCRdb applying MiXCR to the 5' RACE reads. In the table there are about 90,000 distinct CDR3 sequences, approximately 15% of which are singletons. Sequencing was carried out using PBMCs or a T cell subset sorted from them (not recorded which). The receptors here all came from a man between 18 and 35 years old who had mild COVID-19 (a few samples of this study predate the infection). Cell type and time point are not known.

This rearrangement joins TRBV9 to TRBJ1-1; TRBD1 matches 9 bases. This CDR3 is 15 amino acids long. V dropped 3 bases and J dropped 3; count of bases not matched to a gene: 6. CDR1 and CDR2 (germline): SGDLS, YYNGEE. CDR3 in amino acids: CASSGTGGVYTEAFF. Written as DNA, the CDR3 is TGTGCCAGCAGCGGCACAGGGGGCGTCTACACTGAAGCTTTCTTT.

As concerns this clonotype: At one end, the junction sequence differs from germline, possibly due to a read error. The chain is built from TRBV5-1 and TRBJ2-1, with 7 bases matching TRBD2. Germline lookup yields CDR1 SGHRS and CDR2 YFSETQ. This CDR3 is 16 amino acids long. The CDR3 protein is CASSLWGGSRGNEQIF. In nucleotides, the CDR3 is TGCGCCAGCAGCTTGTGGGGGGGAAGCCGAGGGAATGAGCAGATCTTC.

CDR3 nucleotide sequence: TGTGCCAGCAGCTTAGGGGGGCCTCAAGAGACCCAGTACTTC. It codes for CASSLGGPQETQYF. V gene TRBV7-2 combines with J gene TRBJ2-5; a weak D match, TRBD1 (6 bases). Germline assignment: CDR1 SGHTA and CDR2 FQGNSA. The ends were cut back, 1 base at V and 2 bases at J, with 8 bases in the middle. The CDR3 is 14 amino acids. Combining the CDR3 with reference TRBV7-2 and TRBJ2-5 gives the whole variable domain GAGVSQSPSNKVTEKGKDVELRCDPISGHTALYWYRQSLGQGLEFLIYFQGNSAPDKSGLPSDRFSAERTGGSVSTLTIQRTQQEDSAVYLCASSLGGPQETQYFGPGTRLLVL.

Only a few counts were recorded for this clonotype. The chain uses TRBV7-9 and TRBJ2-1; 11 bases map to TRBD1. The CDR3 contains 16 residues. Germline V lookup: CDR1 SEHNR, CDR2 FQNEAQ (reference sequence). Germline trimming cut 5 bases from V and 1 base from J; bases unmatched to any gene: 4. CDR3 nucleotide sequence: TGTGCCAGCAGCCACCGGGACAGGGGGTCCTACAATGAGCAGTTCTTC. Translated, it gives CASSHRDRGSYNEQFF. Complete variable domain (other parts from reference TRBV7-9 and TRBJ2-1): DTGVSQNPRHKITKRGQNVTFRCDPISEHNRLYWYRQTLGQGPEFLTYFQNEAQLEKSRLLSDRFSAERPKGSFSTLEIQRTEQGDSAMYLCASSHRDRGSYNEQFFGPGTRLTVL.

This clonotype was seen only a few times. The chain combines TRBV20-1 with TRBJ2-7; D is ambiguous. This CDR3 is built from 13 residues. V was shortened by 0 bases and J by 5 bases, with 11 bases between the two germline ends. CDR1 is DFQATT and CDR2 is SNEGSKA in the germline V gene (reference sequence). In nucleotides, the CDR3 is TGCAGTGCTAGAGAGACGGATAAGAACGAGCAGTACTTC. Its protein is CSARETDKNEQYF.

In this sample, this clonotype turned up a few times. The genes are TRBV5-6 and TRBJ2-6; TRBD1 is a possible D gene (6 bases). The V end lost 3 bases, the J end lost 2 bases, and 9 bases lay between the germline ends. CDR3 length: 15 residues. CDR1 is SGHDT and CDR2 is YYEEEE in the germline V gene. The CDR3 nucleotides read TGTGCCAGCAGCTCCAGGGGTACTGGGGCCAACGTCCTGACTTTC. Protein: CASSSRGTGANVLTF.

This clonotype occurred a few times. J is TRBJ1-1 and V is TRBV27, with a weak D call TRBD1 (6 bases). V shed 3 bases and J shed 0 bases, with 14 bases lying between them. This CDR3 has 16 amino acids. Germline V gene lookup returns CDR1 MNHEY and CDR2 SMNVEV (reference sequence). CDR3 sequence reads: CASSLGGPTMNTEAFF. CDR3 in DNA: TGTGCCAGCAGTTTGGGGGGGCCAACTATGAACACTGAAGCTTTCTTT.

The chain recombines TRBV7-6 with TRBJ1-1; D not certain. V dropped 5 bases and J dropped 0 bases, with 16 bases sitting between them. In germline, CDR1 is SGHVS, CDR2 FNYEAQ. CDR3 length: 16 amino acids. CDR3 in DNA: TGTGCCAGCAGCCCCCGGTCTGAAGCCTTGAACACTGAAGCTTTCTTT. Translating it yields CASSPRSEALNTEAFF.

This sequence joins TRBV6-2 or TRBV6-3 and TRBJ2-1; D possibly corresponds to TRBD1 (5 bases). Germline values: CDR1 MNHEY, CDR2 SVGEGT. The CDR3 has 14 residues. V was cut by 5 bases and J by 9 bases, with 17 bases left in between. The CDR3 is CASSARGRLAEQFF. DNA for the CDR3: TGTGCCAGCAGTGCAAGGGGCAGGCTGGCTGAGCAGTTCTTC.

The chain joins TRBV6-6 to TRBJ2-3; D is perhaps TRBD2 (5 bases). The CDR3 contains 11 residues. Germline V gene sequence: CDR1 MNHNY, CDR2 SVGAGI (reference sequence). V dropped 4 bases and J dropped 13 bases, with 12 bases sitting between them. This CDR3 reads CASSSGVGEYF. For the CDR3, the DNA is TGTGCCAGCAGTTCCGGGGTGGGAGAGTATTTT.

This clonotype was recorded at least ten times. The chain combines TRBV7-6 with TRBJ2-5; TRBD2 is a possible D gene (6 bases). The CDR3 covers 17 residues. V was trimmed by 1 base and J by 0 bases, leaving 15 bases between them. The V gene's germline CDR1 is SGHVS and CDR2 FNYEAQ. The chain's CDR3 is CASSLEGTGRYQETQYF. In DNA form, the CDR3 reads TGTGCCAGCAGCTTAGAGGGGACGGGGAGGTACCAAGAGACCCAGTACTTC.

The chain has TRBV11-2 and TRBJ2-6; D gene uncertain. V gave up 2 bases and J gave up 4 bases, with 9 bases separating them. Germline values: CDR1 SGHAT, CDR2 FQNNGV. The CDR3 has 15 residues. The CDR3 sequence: CASSLLGRGANVLTF. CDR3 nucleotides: TGTGCCAGCAGCTTATTAGGGCGCGGGGCCAACGTCCTGACTTTC.

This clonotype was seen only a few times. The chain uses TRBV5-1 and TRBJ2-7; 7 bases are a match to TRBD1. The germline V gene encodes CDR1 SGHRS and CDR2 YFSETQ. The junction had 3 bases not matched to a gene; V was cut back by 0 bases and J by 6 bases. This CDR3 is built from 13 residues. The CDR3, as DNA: TGCGCCAGCAGCTTGGACAGGGGCCCCGAGCAGTACGTC. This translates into CASSLDRGPEQYV.

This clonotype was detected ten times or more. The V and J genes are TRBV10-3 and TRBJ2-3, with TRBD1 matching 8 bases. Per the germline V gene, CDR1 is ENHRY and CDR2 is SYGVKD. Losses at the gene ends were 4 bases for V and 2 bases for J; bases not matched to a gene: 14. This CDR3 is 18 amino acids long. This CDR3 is CAISVKTTGQENTDTQYF. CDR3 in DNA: TGTGCCATCAGTGTAAAAACCACGGGACAGGAAAACACAGATACGCAGTATTTT.

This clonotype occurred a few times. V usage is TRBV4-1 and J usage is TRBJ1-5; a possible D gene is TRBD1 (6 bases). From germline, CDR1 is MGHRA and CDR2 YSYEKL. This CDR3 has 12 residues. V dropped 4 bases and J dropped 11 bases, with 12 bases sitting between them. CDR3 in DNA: TGCGCCAGCAGCCCCCCCGGGGGCACCCAGCATTTT. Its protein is CASSPPGGTQHF.

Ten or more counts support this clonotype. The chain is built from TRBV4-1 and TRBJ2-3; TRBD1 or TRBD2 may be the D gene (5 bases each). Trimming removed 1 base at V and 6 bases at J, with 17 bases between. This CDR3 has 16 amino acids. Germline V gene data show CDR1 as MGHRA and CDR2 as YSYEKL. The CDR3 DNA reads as TGCGCCAGCAGCCAAGGGAGGCAGGGTGGGGTCGATACGCAGTATTTT. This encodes CASSQGRQGGVDTQYF.

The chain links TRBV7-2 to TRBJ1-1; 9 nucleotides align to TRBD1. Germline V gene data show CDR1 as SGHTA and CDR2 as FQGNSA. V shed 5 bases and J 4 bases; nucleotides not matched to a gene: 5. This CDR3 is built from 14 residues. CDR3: CASSQNRGPTEAFF. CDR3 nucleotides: TGTGCCAGCAGCCAAAACAGGGGGCCCACTGAAGCTTTCTTT. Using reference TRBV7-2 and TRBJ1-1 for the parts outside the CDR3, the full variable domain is GAGVSQSPSNKVTEKGKDVELRCDPISGHTALYWYRQSLGQGLEFLIYFQGNSAPDKSGLPSDRFSAERTGGSVSTLTIQRTQQEDSAVYLCASSQNRGPTEAFFGQGTRLTVV.

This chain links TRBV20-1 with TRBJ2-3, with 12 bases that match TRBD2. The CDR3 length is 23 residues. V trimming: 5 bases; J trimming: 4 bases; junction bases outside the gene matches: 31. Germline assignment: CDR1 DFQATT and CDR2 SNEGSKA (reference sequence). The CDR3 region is CSAGNPIITSGRTSGIPADTQYF. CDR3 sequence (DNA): TGCAGTGCTGGGAACCCGATTATTACATCCGGACGGACTAGCGGGATCCCTGCAGATACGCAGTATTTT.

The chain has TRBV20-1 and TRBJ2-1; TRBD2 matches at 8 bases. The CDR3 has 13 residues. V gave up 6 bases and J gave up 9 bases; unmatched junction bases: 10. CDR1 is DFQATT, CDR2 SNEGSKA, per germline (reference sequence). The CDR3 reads CSASSRGGFEQFF. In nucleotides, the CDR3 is TGCAGTGCAAGTAGTCGGGGGGGGTTTGAGCAGTTCTTC.

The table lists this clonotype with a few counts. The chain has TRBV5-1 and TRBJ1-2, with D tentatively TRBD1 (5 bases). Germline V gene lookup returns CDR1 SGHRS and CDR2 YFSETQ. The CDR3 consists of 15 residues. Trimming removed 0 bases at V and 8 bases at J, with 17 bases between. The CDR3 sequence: CASSLDAGRAEGYTF. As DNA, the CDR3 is TGCGCCAGCAGCTTGGATGCCGGCAGGGCGGAGGGCTACACCTTC.

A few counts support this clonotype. CDR3 amino acids: CASSLVRFRYEQYF. DNA for the CDR3: TGTGCCAGCAGCTTAGTACGGTTCAGGTACGAGCAGTACTTC. The gene calls are TRBV11-2 and TRBJ2-7; D not resolved. This CDR3 contains 14 residues. Germline V gives CDR1 SGHAT, CDR2 FQNNGV. The V and J ends lost 1 base and 4 bases respectively, with 11 bases between them.

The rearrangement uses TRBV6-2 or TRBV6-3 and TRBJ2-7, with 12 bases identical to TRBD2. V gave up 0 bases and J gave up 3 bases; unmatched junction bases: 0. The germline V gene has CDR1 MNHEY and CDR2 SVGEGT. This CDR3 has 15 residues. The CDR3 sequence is CASSYSTSGGYEQYF. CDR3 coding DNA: TGTGCCAGCAGTTACTCGACTAGCGGGGGCTACGAGCAGTACTTC.

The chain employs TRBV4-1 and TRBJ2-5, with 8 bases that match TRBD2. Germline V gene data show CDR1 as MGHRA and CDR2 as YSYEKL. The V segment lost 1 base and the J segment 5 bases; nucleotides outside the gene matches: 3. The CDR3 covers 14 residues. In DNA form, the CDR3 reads TGCGCCAGCAGCCAAGCGGGGGGGCTGGAGACCCAGTACTTC. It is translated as CASSQAGGLETQYF.

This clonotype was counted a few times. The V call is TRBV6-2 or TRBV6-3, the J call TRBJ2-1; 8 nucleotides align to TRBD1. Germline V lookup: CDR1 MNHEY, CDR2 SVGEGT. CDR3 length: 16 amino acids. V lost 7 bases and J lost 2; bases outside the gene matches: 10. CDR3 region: CASTPPGGSPYNEQFF. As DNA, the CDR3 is TGTGCCAGCACTCCCCCAGGGGGCAGTCCCTACAATGAGCAGTTCTTC.

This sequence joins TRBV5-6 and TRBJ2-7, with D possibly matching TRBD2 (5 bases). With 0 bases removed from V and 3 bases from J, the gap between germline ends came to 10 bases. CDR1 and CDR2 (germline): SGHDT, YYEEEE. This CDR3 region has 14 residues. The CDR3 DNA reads TGTGCCAGCAGCTTGGCCATGGGAGACTACGAGCAGTACGTC. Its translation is CASSLAMGDYEQYV.

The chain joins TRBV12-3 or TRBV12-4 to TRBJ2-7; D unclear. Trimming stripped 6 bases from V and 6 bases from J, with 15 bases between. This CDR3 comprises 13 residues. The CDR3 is CASSPYQDREQYF. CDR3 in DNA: TGTGCCAGCAGCCCCTACCAGGATCGCGAGCAGTACTTC.

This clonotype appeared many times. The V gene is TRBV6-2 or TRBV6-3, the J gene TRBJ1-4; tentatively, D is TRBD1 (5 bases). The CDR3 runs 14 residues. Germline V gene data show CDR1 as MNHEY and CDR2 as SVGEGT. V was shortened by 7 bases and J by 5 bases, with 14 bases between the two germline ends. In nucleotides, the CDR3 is TGTGCCAGCACCCCGGGACGTGAGAATGAAAAACTGTTTTTT. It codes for CASTPGRENEKLFF.

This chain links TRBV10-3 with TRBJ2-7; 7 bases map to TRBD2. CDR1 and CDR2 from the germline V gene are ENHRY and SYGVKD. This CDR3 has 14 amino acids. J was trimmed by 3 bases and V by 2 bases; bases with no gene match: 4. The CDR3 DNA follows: TGTGCCATCAGTGAGGGGGGGGAAGGCTACGAGCAGTACGTC. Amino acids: CAISEGGEGYEQYV.

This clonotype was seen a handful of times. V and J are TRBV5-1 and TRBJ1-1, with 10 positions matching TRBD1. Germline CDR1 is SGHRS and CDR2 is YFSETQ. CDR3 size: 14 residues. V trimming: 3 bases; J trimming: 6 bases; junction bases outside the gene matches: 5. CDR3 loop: CASSSVTGGSEAFF. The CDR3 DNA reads TGCGCCAGCAGCTCCGTGACAGGGGGCTCTGAAGCTTTCTTT.

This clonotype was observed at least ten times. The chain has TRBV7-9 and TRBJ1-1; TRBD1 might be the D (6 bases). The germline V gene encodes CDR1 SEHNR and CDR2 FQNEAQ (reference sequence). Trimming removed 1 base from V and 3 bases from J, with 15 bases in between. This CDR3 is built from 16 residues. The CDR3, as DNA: TGTGCCAGCAGCTTAGGCCCAAGGGGGTCGGACACTGAAGCTTTCTTT. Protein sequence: CASSLGPRGSDTEAFF.